This TCR beta chain was sequenced during a study of response to subunit inactivated influenza vaccine. Study results and limitations: The study's authors posited that every seasonal influenza vaccination enlists few new T cells.

TCRdb recomputed calls from the RT-PCR reads with MiXCR, one row per CDR3 protein. The sample contains roughly 700,000 distinct CDR3 sequences, 11% to 15% of which appear only once. This clonotype was detected ten times or more. Its matching antigen is unknown. Sequenced material: PBMCs from blood, taken roughly 2 weeks before vaccination. This receptor was obtained from a man over 45 who received an inactivated influenza vaccine.

The CDR3 protein is CASSVLGPSDTQYF. The DNA for the CDR3 is TGCGCCAGCAGCGTCCTGGGTCCGTCAGATACGCAGTATTTT. J is TRBJ2-3 and V is TRBV5-1; D gene ambiguous. V lost 4 bases to trimming and J lost 4 bases, with 13 bases between them. Germline loops: CDR1 SGHRS, CDR2 YFSETQ. This CDR3 spans 14 amino acids.